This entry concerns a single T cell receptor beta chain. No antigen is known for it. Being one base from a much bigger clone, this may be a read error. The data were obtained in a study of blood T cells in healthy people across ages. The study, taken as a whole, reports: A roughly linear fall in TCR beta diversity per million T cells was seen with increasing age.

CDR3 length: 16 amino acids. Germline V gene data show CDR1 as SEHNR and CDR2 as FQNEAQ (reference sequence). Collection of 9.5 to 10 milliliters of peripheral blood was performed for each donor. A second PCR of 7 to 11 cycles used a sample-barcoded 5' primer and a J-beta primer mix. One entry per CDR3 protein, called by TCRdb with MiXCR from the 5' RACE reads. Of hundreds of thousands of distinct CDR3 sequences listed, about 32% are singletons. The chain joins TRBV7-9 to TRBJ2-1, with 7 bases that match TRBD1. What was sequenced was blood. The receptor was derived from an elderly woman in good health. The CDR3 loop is CASSLLSGTDNNKQFF. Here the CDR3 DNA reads TGTGCCAGCAGCTTGCTCTCCGGGACAGATAACAATAAGCAGTTCTTC.